These 25 T cell receptor beta chains share one sample of origin, sequenced in a study of blood T cell repertoires in COVID-19. Only in-frame clones appear in the TCRdb table, and some are missing; sequencing was by immunoSEQ multiplex PCR. The sample yields roughly 260,000 clones, roughly 86% seen once. Material: PBMCs or T cells enriched from blood (not recorded which). These receptor sequences come from a woman aged 25 to 39 with acute COVID-19.

The gene calls are TRBV5-5 and TRBJ1-5; 7 nucleotides line up with TRBD1. Germline CDR1 reads SGHKS; CDR2 reads YYEKEE (reference sequence). V gave up 5 bases and J gave up 1 base; unmatched junction bases: 3. The CDR3 has 14 residues. The CDR3, as DNA: TGTGCCAGCAGTTCGGGACAGAGCAATCAGCCCCAGCATTTT. Translation: CASSSGQSNQPQHF.

The V gene is TRBV7-8, the J gene TRBJ1-5; 10 bases fit TRBD1. J was trimmed by 5 bases and V by 5 bases; bases with no gene match: 9. In germline, CDR1 is SGHVS, CDR2 FQNEAQ. This CDR3 is built from 16 residues. CDR3 in amino acids: CASSAHRQGADQPQHF. The CDR3 coding sequence is TGTGCCAGCAGCGCACACCGACAGGGGGCTGATCAGCCCCAGCATTTT.

This clone was detected only a few times. The rearrangement links TRBV6-2 or TRBV6-3 to TRBJ1-2; D is unresolved. Germline V gene lookup returns CDR1 MNHEY and CDR2 SVGEGT. The CDR3 loop spans 12 amino acids. The ends were cut back, 5 bases at V and 5 bases at J, with 9 bases in the middle. CDR3 in amino acids: CASSDEVYGYTF. As DNA, the CDR3 is TGTGCCAGCAGTGATGAGGTATATGGCTACACCTTC.

V and J are TRBV5-1 and TRBJ2-2; D is ambiguous. V shed 2 bases and J shed 7 bases, with 12 bases lying between them. Germline values: CDR1 SGHRS, CDR2 YFSETQ. This CDR3 has 14 residues. The CDR3 DNA is TGCGCCAGCAGCTTTAACTCTAATGGCGGGGAGCTGTTTTTT. As protein: CASSFNSNGGELFF.

The J gene is TRBJ2-7, the V gene TRBV10-2; TRBD1 matches 8 bases. Germline V lookup: CDR1 WSHSY, CDR2 SAAADI. This CDR3 spans 14 amino acids. J was trimmed by 3 bases and V by 6 bases; bases with no gene match: 7. The CDR3 bases are TGCGCCAGCAGACTGACAGGGGCCTACTACGAGCAGTACTTC. This sequence encodes CASRLTGAYYEQYF.

This clone occurred a few times. The J gene is TRBJ1-6, the V gene TRBV27, with TRBD1 matching over 7 bases. Germline CDR1 MNHEY, CDR2 SMNVEV (reference sequence). This CDR3 is 19 amino acids long. Unmatched junction bases numbered 19, after V lost 6 bases and J lost 5 bases. CDR3 sequence reads: CASSTLGRGTIWDNSPLHF. CDR3 DNA sequence: TGTGCCAGCAGCACCCTGGGCAGGGGGACGATATGGGATAATTCACCCCTCCACTTT.

The CDR3, as DNA: TGTGCCAGCTCACCCCCGTCAGTGTTGAACATTCAGTACTTC. It translates to CASSPPSVLNIQYF. V is TRBV18 and J is TRBJ2-4; the D is unclear. Germline CDR1 is KGHSH and CDR2 is LQKENI. Between the trimmed V and J ends, which lost 3 bases and 7 bases, there was a span of 13 bases. This CDR3 comprises 14 residues. The whole variable domain, filled in from reference TRBV18 and TRBJ2-4, reads NAGVMQNPRHLVRRRGQEARLRCSPMKGHSHVYWYRQLPEEGLKFMVYLQKENIIDESGMPKERFSAEFPKEGPSILRIQQVVRGDSAAYFCASSPPSVLNIQYFGAGTRLSVL.

The chain is built from TRBV6-5 and TRBJ2-7; D remains unclear. V lost 2 bases to trimming and J lost 4 bases, with 9 bases between them. The CDR3 sequence is 13 residues long. In germline, CDR1 is MNHEY, CDR2 SVGAGI. The CDR3 loop is CASSYGLTYEQYF. The CDR3 region has the DNA TGTGCCAGCAGTTACGGCCTGACATACGAGCAGTACTTC.

V is TRBV29-1 and J is TRBJ2-5; TRBD1 is a possible D gene (6 bases). Germline loops: CDR1 SQVTM, CDR2 ANQGSEA. The CDR3 runs 14 residues. V lost 1 base, J lost 5 bases, and 14 bases lay in between. CDR3 in amino acids: CSVEGRQVRETQYF. The CDR3, as DNA: TGCAGCGTTGAAGGGCGACAGGTTAGGGAGACCCAGTACTTC.

The rearrangement links TRBV15 to TRBJ2-7, with D maybe TRBD2 (5 bases). Trimming removed 0 bases from V and 5 bases from J, with 14 bases in between. CDR1 and CDR2 (germline): LNHNV, YYDKDF (reference sequence). This CDR3 comprises 15 residues. In DNA form, the CDR3 reads TGTGCCACCAGCAGAGAGTCCCCCGGGGTGGACGAGCAGTACTTC. It yields the protein CATSRESPGVDEQYF.

The chain uses TRBV27 and TRBJ1-2, with 9 bases aligning to TRBD1. CDR1 and CDR2 (germline): MNHEY, SMNVEV (reference sequence). The CDR3 runs to 15 residues. After removal of 8 bases from V and 2 bases from J, the junction contained 9 bases not matched to a gene. The CDR3 coding sequence is TGTGCCAGCTGCCTTACAGGGGGCTTAAACTATGGCTACACCTTC. This sequence encodes CASCLTGGLNYGYTF.

The chain is built from TRBV9 and TRBJ1-5; the D is unclear. The CDR3 extends over 13 amino acids. With 0 bases removed from V and 8 bases from J, the gap between germline ends came to 9 bases. CDR1 and CDR2 (germline): SGDLS, YYNGEE. The CDR3 sequence is CASSVGSGEPQHF. The CDR3 bases are TGTGCCAGCAGCGTAGGGTCGGGTGAGCCCCAGCATTTT.

This sequence joins TRBV7-9 and TRBJ1-3; maybe TRBD1 (5 bases). This CDR3 comprises 14 residues. V was shortened by 3 bases and J by 2 bases, with 8 bases between the two germline ends. The germline CDR1 and CDR2 sequences are SEHNR and FQNEAQ (reference sequence). The CDR3 region has the DNA TGTGCCAGCAGCTTCCTGACAGCTGGAAACACCATATATTTT. Translating it yields CASSFLTAGNTIYF. The full variable domain, in which reference TRBV7-9 and TRBJ1-3 provide the parts outside the CDR3, is DTGVSQNPRHKITKRGQNVTFRCDPISEHNRLYWYRQTLGQGPEFLTYFQNEAQLEKSRLLSDRFSAERPKGSFSTLEIQRTEQGDSAMYLCASSFLTAGNTIYFGEGSWLTVV.

This clone was observed a few times. The rearrangement uses TRBV5-1 and TRBJ1-1; D remains unclear. The CDR3 is 14 amino acids. Between the trimmed V and J ends, which lost 0 bases and 3 bases, there was a span of 9 bases. Germline V gene lookup returns CDR1 SGHRS and CDR2 YFSETQ. The CDR3 region has the DNA TGCGCCAGCAGCTTGGTGTGGCAGGACACTGAAGCTTTCTTT. It yields the protein CASSLVWQDTEAFF.

The chain has TRBV5-6 and TRBJ1-2; D uncertain. The V gene lost 2 bases and the J gene lost 5 bases, with 13 bases spanning the gap. The germline V gene has CDR1 SGHDT and CDR2 YYEEEE. CDR3 length: 14 amino acids. CDR3 loop: CASSLGTTRYGYTF. The CDR3 nucleotides are TGTGCCAGCAGCTTAGGAACAACGCGGTATGGCTACACCTTC. Drawing the rest from reference TRBV5-6 and TRBJ1-2, the complete variable domain is DAGVTQSPTHLIKTRGQQVTLRCSPKSGHDTVSWYQQALGQGPQFIFQYYEEEERQRGNFPDRFSGHQFPNYSSELNVNALLLGDSALYLCASSLGTTRYGYTFGSGTRLTVV.

J is TRBJ2-7 and V is TRBV13, with a possible D match to TRBD1 (6 bases). V lost 0 bases, J lost 3 bases, and 9 bases lay in between. Per germline, CDR1 PRHDT and CDR2 FYEKMQ (reference sequence). This CDR3 contains 14 residues. CDR3 in amino acids: CASSLGQGIYEQYF. The CDR3 coding sequence is TGTGCCAGCAGCTTAGGCCAGGGGATCTACGAGCAGTACTTC.

This clone appeared a single time. The chain recombines TRBV2 with TRBJ2-1; TRBD2 is a possible D gene (6 bases). CDR1 is SNHLY, CDR2 FYNNEI, per germline. The CDR3 has 14 residues. Trimming took 6 bases from V and 3 from J, leaving 12 bases between them. CDR3 protein: CASRRDRYYNEQFF. The CDR3, as DNA: TGTGCCAGCAGGCGGGACCGTTACTACAATGAGCAGTTCTTC.

The chain has TRBV10-3 and TRBJ1-3; a weak D match, TRBD1 (5 bases). Trimming pared 8 bases from V and 4 bases from J, leaving 15 bases between. Germline CDR1 ENHRY, CDR2 SYGVKD. This CDR3 contains 14 residues. CDR3 DNA: TGTGCCATCGGGGCCCAAGGGATCGGAAACACCATATATTTT. This sequence encodes CAIGAQGIGNTIYF.

This sequence joins TRBV5-1 and TRBJ2-3; possibly TRBD1 for D (6 bases). There are 15 residues in the CDR3. The V end lost 4 bases, the J end lost 0 bases, and 12 bases lay between the germline ends. CDR1 and CDR2 from the germline V gene are SGHRS and YFSETQ. Here the CDR3 reads CASSPLRGSTDTQYF. The DNA for the CDR3 is TGCGCCAGCAGCCCCCTTAGGGGGAGCACAGATACGCAGTATTTT.

The rearrangement uses TRBV2 and TRBJ1-2; no definite D call. CDR1 is SNHLY, CDR2 FYNNEI, per germline. The V end was cut by 3 bases, the J end by 7 bases, with 6 bases between. The CDR3 is 11 residues long. The CDR3 nucleotides read TGTGCCAGCAGTGAGGCGGGTGGCTACACCTTC. Residues: CASSEAGGYTF. Based on the CDR3 plus reference TRBV2 and TRBJ1-2, the full variable domain is EPEVTQTPSHQVTQMGQEVILRCVPISNHLYFYWYRQILGQKVEFLVSFYNNEISEKSEIFDDQFSVERPDGSNFTLKIRSTKLEDSAMYFCASSEAGGYTFGSGTRLTVV.

The chain employs TRBV4-1 and TRBJ1-3; possibly TRBD1 for D (6 bases). The CDR3 totals 17 residues. Trimming removed 5 bases from V and 0 bases from J, with 17 bases in between. Germline V CDR1 and CDR2: MGHRA, YSYEKL. As DNA, the CDR3 is TGCGCCAGCAGCGAGGGGGACGGCGACGTCTCTGGAAACACCATATATTTT. The encoded protein is CASSEGDGDVSGNTIYF.

V usage is TRBV4-1 and J usage is TRBJ2-2; 11 nucleotides line up with TRBD1. The length of the CDR3 is 16 residues. J gave up 4 bases and V 5 bases, and 6 bases lay outside the gene matches. Germline V gene lookup returns CDR1 MGHRA and CDR2 YSYEKL. The CDR3 loop is CASSKGQGAGTGELFF. CDR3 nucleotide sequence: TGCGCCAGCAGCAAAGGACAGGGGGCCGGCACCGGGGAGCTGTTTTTT.

The chain joins TRBV6-5 to TRBJ1-1, with D perhaps matching TRBD1 (5 bases). Germline CDR1 and CDR2: MNHEY and SVGAGI. This CDR3 spans 15 amino acids. The V end was cut by 2 bases, the J end by 0 bases, with 10 bases between. For the CDR3, the DNA is TGTGCCAGCAGTTACATAGGGGTGATGAACACTGAAGCTTTCTTT. Its translation: CASSYIGVMNTEAFF.

The chain joins TRBV9 to TRBJ1-6, with TRBD1 matching over 9 bases. Germline V gives CDR1 SGDLS, CDR2 YYNGEE. The CDR3 is made up of 18 amino acids. Trimming removed 3 bases from V and 6 bases from J; junction bases left unmatched: 13. CDR3 bases: TGTGCCAGCAGCGAGGGTACCGGGACAGGGTTTACTAATTCACCCCTCCACTTT. This encodes CASSEGTGTGFTNSPLHF.

This chain joins TRBV9 and TRBJ1-1; D possibly corresponds to TRBD1 (5 bases). Trimming shortened V by 4 bases and J by 1 base, and 17 bases separated the two germline ends. The CDR3 contains 16 residues. Germline CDR1 and CDR2: SGDLS and YYNGEE. The CDR3 coding sequence is TGTGCCAGCAGCTTCAGATTAACGGGGGGGAACACTGAAGCTTTCTTT. The encoded protein is CASSFRLTGGNTEAFF.